This entry lists 23 T cell receptor beta chains sequenced from one sample in a study of T cell repertoires in cytomegalovirus infection. TCRdb processed the reads anew with MiXCR; each CDR3 protein has one entry. The sample contains around 740,000 distinct CDR3 sequences, approximately 40% of which appear only once. The sequenced material came from PBMCs. The receptors come from a human donor in good health (CMV status not recorded). Some clones in this sample may be carry-over from other donors' samples.

The V and J genes are TRBV12-5 and TRBJ2-3; D might be TRBD2 (6 bases). The CDR3 is made up of 14 amino acids. The V gene lost 5 bases and the J gene lost 1 base, with 10 bases spanning the gap. CDR1 LGHNT and CDR2 FRNRAP come from the germline V gene. CDR3 coding DNA: TGTGCTAGTGGTGGTGCGGGGCGCACAGATACGCAGTATTTT. Translated: CASGGAGRTDTQYF.

V is TRBV20-1 and J is TRBJ1-1, with D possibly being TRBD1 (5 bases). The germline gives CDR1 DFQATT, CDR2 SNEGSKA (reference sequence). The CDR3 extends over 12 amino acids. Trimming stripped 5 bases from V and 4 bases from J, with 11 bases between. The CDR3 DNA is TGCAGTGCTTCCGGGACGAGCACTGAAGCTTTCTTT. Protein sequence: CSASGTSTEAFF.

This clonotype was counted between two and nine times. V usage is TRBV10-3 and J usage is TRBJ1-5, with TRBD1 matching 7 bases. Trimming took 2 bases from V and 7 from J; bases not matched to a gene: 5. The length of the CDR3 is 14 residues. Germline values: CDR1 ENHRY, CDR2 SYGVKD. For the CDR3, the DNA is TGTGCCATCAGTGAGAAACAGGGGATCCAGCCCCAGCATTTT. It codes for CAISEKQGIQPQHF.

The chain recombines TRBV6-6 with TRBJ1-1, with 7 positions matching TRBD1. Germline assignment: CDR1 MNHNY and CDR2 SVGAGI (reference sequence). Trimming cost V 6 bases and J 5 bases; bases outside gene matches: 6. The length of the CDR3 is 13 residues. CDR3 coding DNA: TGTGCCAGCAGGGAACCAGGGGGGACTGAAGCTTTCTTT. Protein product: CASREPGGTEAFF.

This chain joins TRBV12-3 or TRBV12-4 and TRBJ1-2; 8 bases fit TRBD1. The trim removed 6 bases at V and 6 bases at J, leaving 9 bases unmatched. This CDR3 contains 14 residues. The CDR3, as DNA: TGTGCCAGCAGGGACGACAGGGGTCTTCATGGCTACACCTTC. Its protein product is CASRDDRGLHGYTF.

In this sample, this clonotype turned up a few times. This sequence joins TRBV19 and TRBJ2-1, with D possibly being TRBD2 (7 bases). Germline CDR1 and CDR2: LNHDA and SQIVND (reference sequence). Trimming left V 10 bases short and J 6 bases short, with 22 bases between. This CDR3 is 15 amino acids long. The CDR3 sequence: CATTLAGAVGNEQFF. CDR3 sequence (DNA): TGTGCCACCACGTTGGCGGGGGCCGTGGGCAATGAGCAGTTCTTC.

This clonotype was picked up a small number of times. V usage is TRBV28 and J usage is TRBJ2-7, with D unresolved. The CDR3 length is 12 residues. The V and J ends lost 4 bases and 5 bases respectively, with 9 bases between them. CDR1 and CDR2 (germline): MDHEN, SYDVKM. DNA of the CDR3: TGTGCCAGCAGTTCGCTCAGAGACGAGCAGTACTTC. Protein product: CASSSLRDEQYF. The whole variable domain, remainder taken from reference TRBV28 and TRBJ2-7, is DVKVTQSSRYLVKRTGEKVFLECVQDMDHENMFWYRQDPGLGLRLIYFSYDVKMKEKGDIPEGYSVSREKKERFSLILESASTNQTSMYLCASSSLRDEQYFGPGTRLTVT.

The chain combines TRBV12-3 or TRBV12-4 with TRBJ2-2; either TRBD1 or TRBD2 may fit D (6 bases each). V lost 6 bases to trimming and J lost 3 bases, with 29 bases between them. The CDR3 is 20 amino acids. The CDR3 DNA reads as TGTGCCAGCAGCCACAAAAGGGGGACTGTCCGCGCTTACTACACCGGGGAGCTGTTTTTT. Translation: CASSHKRGTVRAYYTGELFF.

This clonotype was counted once. CDR3 nucleotides: TGTGCCAGCAGTTTCGGTACAGGGGGCACAGATACGCAGTATTTT. Residues: CASSFGTGGTDTQYF. V is TRBV12-3 or TRBV12-4 and J is TRBJ2-3; 7 bases map to TRBD1. V lost 3 bases, J lost 1 base, and 4 bases stayed unmatched. The CDR3 runs 15 residues.

The J gene is TRBJ2-1, the V gene TRBV6-2 or TRBV6-3; 8 bases are shared with TRBD2. Losses at the gene ends were 0 bases for V and 9 bases for J; bases not matched to a gene: 4. Germline V lookup: CDR1 MNHEY, CDR2 SVGEGT. This CDR3 region has 14 residues. The CDR3 coding sequence is TGTGCCAGCAGTTACTCAGCGGGGGTCTTTGAGCAGTTCTTC. It specifies CASSYSAGVFEQFF.

This clonotype has a handful of counts. The CDR3 sequence: CASSFPTVRSSYNEQFF. In DNA form, the CDR3 reads TGTGCCAGCAGTTTCCCGACAGTCCGGAGCTCCTACAATGAGCAGTTCTTC. J is TRBJ2-1 and V is TRBV12-3 or TRBV12-4, with D possibly being TRBD1 (5 bases). The CDR3 runs 17 residues. Trimming cost V 3 bases and J 0 bases, with 15 bases left between them.

A note on this clonotype: The conserved final phenylalanine or tryptophan is absent from the CDR3, which likely points to a read error. The limits of the CDR3 on the DNA are not certain, so only TCRdb's listed CDR3 is given. The rearrangement uses TRBV7-6 and TRBJ2-2; the D call in the table, TRBD1, was not verified against the DNA. CDR1 and CDR2 (germline): SGHVS, FNYEAQ. The CDR3 spans 18 residues, counting both ends. This chain's CDR3 is CASSWDPGTGLNTGELLL.

This clonotype turned up a few times. The CDR3: CASRIIDRGHTEAFF. DNA of the CDR3: TGCGCCAGCAGGATTATCGACAGGGGGCATACTGAAGCTTTCTTT. The genes are TRBV5-1 and TRBJ1-1, with TRBD1 identical over 10 bases. The CDR3 covers 15 residues. CDR1 and CDR2 (germline): SGHRS, YFSETQ. The V gene end was trimmed by 5 bases and the J gene end by 5 bases; junction bases not matched to a gene: 9. The full variable domain, with the rest looked up from reference TRBV5-1 and TRBJ1-1, is KAGVTQTPRYLIKTRGQQVTLSCSPISGHRSVSWYQQTPGQGLQFLFEYFSETQRNKGNFPGRFSGRQFSNSRSEMNVSTLELGDSALYLCASRIIDRGHTEAFFGQGTRLTVV.

The chain carries TRBV10-3 and TRBJ2-5; TRBD1 matches at 12 bases. The CDR3 runs to 15 residues. Germline V lookup: CDR1 ENHRY, CDR2 SYGVKD. The ends lost 2 bases at V and 5 bases at J; junction bases unmatched: 3. CDR3 sequence (DNA): TGTGCCATCAGTGAGGGGACAGGGGGCCGGGAGACCCAGTACTTC. This codes for CAISEGTGGRETQYF.

This clonotype was counted a single time. V gene TRBV28 combines with J gene TRBJ2-7; unclear D gene. The germline V gene has CDR1 MDHEN and CDR2 SYDVKM. Trimming stripped 4 bases from V and 0 bases from J, with 7 bases between. The CDR3 covers 13 residues. The CDR3 reads CASSWQSSYEQYF. CDR3 nucleotide sequence: TGTGCCAGCAGTTGGCAGAGCTCCTACGAGCAGTACTTC.

The chain is built from TRBV19 and TRBJ2-7; D is possibly TRBD2 (6 bases). The germline V and J ends were trimmed by 1 base and 0 bases, with 10 bases remaining between them. The CDR3 is 15 residues long. The germline gives CDR1 LNHDA, CDR2 SQIVND (reference sequence). Here the CDR3 reads CASSIVAGPSYEQYF. The CDR3 DNA follows: TGTGCCAGTAGTATAGTGGCGGGACCCTCCTACGAGCAGTACTTC.

This clonotype was picked up a small number of times. The rearrangement links TRBV28 to TRBJ1-1; 9 bases agree with TRBD1. The length of the CDR3 is 12 residues. Germline lookup yields CDR1 MDHEN and CDR2 SYDVKM. The trim removed 5 bases at V and 9 bases at J, leaving 4 bases unmatched. The chain's CDR3 is CASSPGTGKAFF. The CDR3 coding sequence is TGTGCCAGCAGTCCCGGGACAGGGAAAGCTTTCTTT. Full variable domain (remainder filled in from reference TRBV28 and TRBJ1-1): DVKVTQSSRYLVKRTGEKVFLECVQDMDHENMFWYRQDPGLGLRLIYFSYDVKMKEKGDIPEGYSVSREKKERFSLILESASTNQTSMYLCASSPGTGKAFFGQGTRLTVV.

This chain joins TRBV5-4 and TRBJ2-7; no reliable D call. The V end lost 1 base, the J end lost 0 bases, and 11 bases lay between the germline ends. The germline V gene encodes CDR1 SGHNT and CDR2 YYREEE (reference sequence). The CDR3 runs 15 residues. The CDR3 region is CASSLLMTDSYEQYF. The CDR3 nucleotides are TGTGCCAGCAGCTTGCTTATGACGGACTCCTACGAGCAGTACTTC.

This clonotype was observed a handful of times. This sequence joins TRBV27 and TRBJ2-7; 11 bases agree with TRBD2. J was trimmed by 4 bases and V by 4 bases; bases with no gene match: 6. The CDR3 sequence is 15 residues long. Germline CDR1 reads MNHEY; CDR2 reads SMNVEV (reference sequence). The CDR3 is CASSSAGLAEYEQYF. CDR3 bases: TGTGCCAGCAGTTCAGCGGGACTAGCGGAGTACGAGCAGTACTTC.

On this clonotype itself: A read error may be the cause here, since a much bigger clone is one base away. The V and J genes are TRBV7-8 and TRBJ2-2, with TRBD2 identical over 7 bases. This CDR3 is 13 amino acids long. From germline, CDR1 is SGHVS and CDR2 FQNEAQ. Trimming removed 4 bases from V and 6 bases from J; junction bases left unmatched: 2. DNA of the CDR3: TGTGCCAGCAGCTGGACTAGTTCCGGGGAGCTGTTTTTT. Protein: CASSWTSSGELFF. Together with reference TRBV7-8 and TRBJ2-2, the CDR3 gives the full variable domain: GAGVSQSPRYKVAKRGQDVALRCDPISGHVSLFWYQQALGQGPEFLTYFQNEAQLDKSGLPSDRFFAERPEGSVSTLKIQRTQQEDSAVYLCASSWTSSGELFFGEGSRLTVL.

The chain joins TRBV4-2 to TRBJ2-1; 10 bases are shared with TRBD2. Germline lookup yields CDR1 LGHNA and CDR2 YNFKEQ. This CDR3 has 16 residues. Trimming removed 0 bases from V and 4 bases from J; junction bases left unmatched: 3. The CDR3: CASSQDGTSAYNEQFF. The CDR3 DNA follows: TGTGCCAGCAGCCAAGATGGGACTAGCGCGTACAATGAGCAGTTCTTC.

This clonotype turned up a few times. The chain carries TRBV20-1 and TRBJ1-6, with a weak D call TRBD1 (6 bases). The CDR3 has 14 amino acids. CDR1 and CDR2 from the germline V gene are DFQATT and SNEGSKA (reference sequence). Trimming took off 6 bases at V and 7 bases at J, with 16 bases between the two ends. The CDR3 spells CSANPGQRNSPLHF. The CDR3 DNA sequence: TGCAGTGCAAACCCCGGACAGAGAAATTCACCCCTCCACTTT.

This clonotype was recorded a few times. This chain links TRBV5-1 with TRBJ2-7, with 10 nucleotides matching TRBD1. Trimming at V came to 2 bases and at J to 6 bases, leaving 8 bases not matched to a gene. From germline, CDR1 is SGHRS and CDR2 YFSETQ. The CDR3 contains 15 residues. The CDR3: CASSFDPGQGSEQYF. The CDR3 DNA is TGCGCCAGCAGCTTTGACCCGGGACAGGGGTCCGAGCAGTACTTC.